The rows below give T cell receptor beta chains drawn from one sample of a study of shared clonotypes between healthy human individuals. Repertoires were generated with immunoSEQ multiplex PCR, while TCRdb's copy carries only in-frame clones and drops some. This sample yields some 2,100,000 clones, of which about 93% are seen a single time; 1.7% belongs to the top ten. The source material was naive CD8+ T cells from PBMCs. These receptors were collected from a man younger than 30 in good health. Some clones in this sample may be carry-over from other donors' samples. Both conserved end residues are part of each CDR3. A D gene is named only where the DNA matches it firmly. For some rows the clone size is stated as once, few or many, or as a class when expanded; others skip it.

j_gene | d_gene | v_gene | abundance | len | CDR3aa | CDR3nt
TRBJ2-7 | TRBD1 | TRBV7-9 | NA | 13 | CASSQGQGGEQYF | TGTGCCAGCAGCCAAGGACAGGGTGGCGAGCAGTACTTC
TRBJ2-1 | TRBD2 | TRBV4-2 | NA | 20 | CASSQGDWTSGRGSYNEQFF | TGTGCCAGCAGCCAAGGCGATTGGACTAGCGGGAGGGGCTCCTACAATGAGCAGTTCTTC
TRBJ1-1 | TRBD1 | TRBV5-1 | NA | 13 | CASSLGQGAEAFF | TGCGCCAGCAGCTTGGGACAGGGGGCTGAAGCTTTCTTT
TRBJ2-2 | NA | TRBV21-1 | once | 20 | CASSKVDTFPGQGYTGELFF | TGTGCCAGCAGCAAAGTGGATACATTTCCCGGACAGGGATACACCGGGGAGCTGTTTTTT
TRBJ2-1 | NA | TRBV10-2 | NA | 13 | CASSGDSYNEQFF | TGCGCCAGCAGCGGCGACAGTTACAATGAGCAGTTCTTC
TRBJ2-2 | NA | TRBV2 | NA | 15 | CASREGGTRTGELFF | TGTGCCAGCAGGGAAGGGGGAACGAGGACCGGGGAGCTGTTTTTT
TRBJ1-3 | NA | TRBV27 | NA | 16 | CASSSIGTSSGNTIYF | TGTGCCAGCAGTTCGATTGGCACGAGCTCTGGAAACACCATATATTTT
TRBJ2-7 | NA | TRBV7-3 | NA | 13 | CASSLSGGHEQYF | TGTGCCAGCAGCTTATCCGGTGGCCACGAGCAGTACTTC
TRBJ1-2 | TRBD1 | TRBV4-1 | NA | 16 | CASSQEPRTGTSGYTF | TGCGCCAGCAGCCAAGAGCCTCGGACAGGGACATCAGGCTACACCTTC
TRBJ2-5 | TRBD2 | TRBV19 | NA | 18 | CASTQGTRLAGGQETQYF | TGTGCCAGTACGCAGGGAACGAGACTAGCGGGGGGCCAAGAGACCCAGTACTTC
TRBJ1-2 | TRBD1 | TRBV4-1 | NA | 15 | CASSPRDSSNYGYTF | TGCGCCAGCAGCCCCCGGGACAGCTCTAACTATGGCTACACCTTC
TRBJ2-1 | NA | TRBV7-9 | NA | 18 | CASSPTTGQGSSYNEQFF | TGTGCCAGCAGCCCAACGACAGGACAAGGAAGCTCCTACAATGAGCAGTTCTTC
TRBJ2-5 | NA | TRBV5-4 | NA | 15 | CASSPHRDGKETQYF | TGTGCCAGCAGCCCTCACCGGGACGGGAAAGAGACCCAGTACTTC
TRBJ1-1 | NA | TRBV29-1 | NA | 11 | CSVNGGEGAFF | TGCAGCGTTAACGGGGGGGAAGGAGCTTTCTTT
TRBJ2-1 | TRBD1 | TRBV7-9 | NA | 18 | CASSLAQGAGSSYNEQFF | TGTGCCAGCAGCTTGGCTCAGGGGGCGGGAAGCTCCTACAATGAGCAGTTCTTC
TRBJ2-7 | TRBD2 | TRBV11-2 | NA | 13 | CASSLGGSYEQYF | TGTGCCAGCAGCTTAGGCGGGAGTTACGAGCAGTACTTC
TRBJ2-5 | NA | TRBV2 | NA | 14 | CASSGRDMEETQYF | TGTGCCAGCAGTGGGCGGGATATGGAAGAGACCCAGTACTTC
TRBJ1-2 | NA | TRBV10-3 | NA | 15 | CAISTTGGTSYGYTF | TGTGCCATCAGCACCACGGGGGGGACCTCCTATGGCTACACCTTC
TRBJ2-5 | TRBD1 | TRBV7-9 | NA | 15 | CASSLRTGAQETQYF | TGTGCCAGCAGCTTAAGGACAGGGGCCCAAGAGACCCAGTACTTC
TRBJ2-1 | NA | TRBV4-3 | NA | 13 | CASSQELDNEQFF | TGCGCCAGCAGCCAAGAATTAGACAATGAGCAGTTCTTC
TRBJ2-7 | NA | TRBV10-1 | NA | 12 | CASSEFSYEQYF | TGCGCCAGCAGTGAGTTTTCCTACGAGCAGTACTTC
TRBJ2-3 | NA | TRBV28 | NA | 13 | CASRLGGTDTQYF | TGTGCCAGCCGGCTGGGAGGCACAGATACGCAGTATTTT
TRBJ2-7 | NA | TRBV7-9 | once | 13 | CASSFQTKGEQYF | TGTGCCAGCAGCTTTCAGACAAAGGGCGAGCAGTACTTC
TRBJ1-1 | NA | TRBV5-6 | NA | 13 | CASSLAGITEAFF | TGTGCCAGCAGCTTGGCCGGTATCACTGAAGCTTTCTTT
TRBJ2-7 | TRBD1 | TRBV29-1 | once | 11 | CSGRTGDEQYF | TGCAGCGGGCGGACAGGGGACGAGCAGTACTTC
TRBJ2-1 | TRBD2 | TRBV19 | NA | 16 | CASSIGTSGAYNEQFF | TGTGCCAGTAGTATAGGGACTAGCGGTGCCTACAATGAGCAGTTCTTC
TRBJ2-3 | TRBD2 | TRBV28 | NA | 14 | CASNRLAVRDTQYF | TGTGCCAGCAACCGACTAGCGGTGCGAGATACGCAGTATTTT
TRBJ2-5 | NA | TRBV19 | NA | 14 | CASRSSGSGETQYF | TGTGCCAGTAGGTCGTCGGGGTCAGGGGAGACCCAGTACTTC
TRBJ2-6 | TRBD2 | TRBV13 | NA | 18 | CASSPNLAGGPGANVLTF | TGTGCCAGCAGCCCCAACCTAGCGGGAGGCCCGGGGGCCAACGTCCTGACTTTC
TRBJ2-5 | NA | TRBV15 | NA | 13 | CATSSGTTETQYF | TGTGCCACCAGCAGTGGGACAACAGAGACCCAGTACTTC
TRBJ1-5 | NA | TRBV28 | NA | 16 | CASSGLGIVSNQPQHF | TGTGCCAGCAGTGGGCTGGGGATCGTCAGCAATCAGCCCCAGCATTTT
TRBJ1-2 | NA | TRBV2 | NA | 14 | CASSDGDSNYGYTF | TGTGCCAGCAGTGATGGGGATTCTAACTATGGCTACACCTTC
TRBJ2-7 | TRBD2 | TRBV7-9 | NA | 16 | CASSSRTSGQPYEQYF | TGTGCCAGCAGCTCCCGGACTAGCGGTCAACCCTACGAGCAGTACTTC
TRBJ2-1 | NA | TRBV27 | NA | 17 | CASRPILEAGAYNEQFF | TGTGCCAGCAGACCGATTTTAGAAGCTGGCGCCTACAATGAGCAGTTCTTC
TRBJ2-1 | NA | TRBV27 | NA | 14 | CASSLGLTNNEQFF | TGTGCCAGCAGTTTGGGACTGACTAACAATGAGCAGTTCTTC
TRBJ2-3 | TRBD2 | TRBV11-1 | NA | 14 | CASSFGLAADTQYF | TGTGCCAGCAGCTTCGGACTAGCGGCAGATACGCAGTATTTT
TRBJ2-6 | TRBD2 | TRBV25-1 | NA | 13 | CASTGEGRDVLTF | TGTGCCAGCACCGGGGAGGGGCGGGACGTCCTGACTTTC
TRBJ2-4 | TRBD2 | TRBV4-1 | NA | 17 | CASSQHPGGRIGNIQYF | TGCGCCAGCAGCCAACACCCCGGCGGGAGAATTGGGAACATTCAGTACTTC
TRBJ2-3 | NA | TRBV4-1 | NA | 17 | CASSQAPGTPLRDTQYF | TGCGCCAGCAGCCAAGCCCCCGGGACTCCACTCAGGGATACGCAGTATTTT
TRBJ2-7 | NA | TRBV28 | NA | 16 | CASSLFTQLRIYEQYF | TGTGCCAGCAGTTTATTTACCCAACTCCGGATTTACGAGCAGTACTTC
TRBJ1-5 | NA | TRBV9 | NA | 15 | CASSSGSSSNQPQHF | TGTGCCAGCAGTTCTGGGAGCTCTAGCAATCAGCCCCAGCATTTT
TRBJ2-2 | NA | TRBV5-5 | NA | 13 | CASSLWGTGELFF | TGTGCCAGCAGCTTGTGGGGCACCGGGGAGCTGTTTTTT
TRBJ2-4 | NA | TRBV6-1 | NA | 13 | CASRVSRADIQYF | TGTGCCTCTCGCGTCTCCCGGGCGGACATTCAGTACTTC
TRBJ2-5 | NA | TRBV27 | NA | 13 | CASSSSRTETQYF | TGTGCCAGCAGTTCCAGCCGTACGGAGACCCAGTACTTC